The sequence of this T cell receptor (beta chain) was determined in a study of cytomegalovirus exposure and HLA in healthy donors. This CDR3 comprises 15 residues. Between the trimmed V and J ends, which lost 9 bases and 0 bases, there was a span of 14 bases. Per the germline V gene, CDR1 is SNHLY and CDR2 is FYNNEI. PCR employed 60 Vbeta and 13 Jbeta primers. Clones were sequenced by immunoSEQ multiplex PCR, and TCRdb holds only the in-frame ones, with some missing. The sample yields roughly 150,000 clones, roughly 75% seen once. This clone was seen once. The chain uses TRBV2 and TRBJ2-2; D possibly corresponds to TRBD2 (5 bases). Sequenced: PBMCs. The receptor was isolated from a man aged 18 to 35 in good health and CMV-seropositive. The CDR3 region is CARRRSASNTGELFF. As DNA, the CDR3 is TGTGCCAGGAGGAGGAGCGCTTCGAACACCGGGGAGCTGTTTTTT.